This TCR beta chain was observed in a study of cytomegalovirus exposure and HLA in healthy donors. Study-level results: Analyzed later, most CMV-associated TCR beta chains appeared HLA-restricted. The study flagged 150 to 200 TCR beta chains as cytomegalovirus-associated.

Concerning this clone itself: Its antigen is as yet unknown.

Amplification used 60 Vbeta primers and 13 Jbeta primers. Assay used: immunoSEQ multiplex PCR; TCRdb lists only in-frame clones, some missing. Of 150,000 to 200,000 clones listed, 60% to 80% are singletons. This clonotype was sampled from a woman aged 40 to 49 in good health and CMV-seronegative. The material sequenced was PBMCs.

The CDR3 DNA sequence: TGCGCCAGCAGCCCCGCCGGGACAGCATACGAGCAGTACTTC. Protein product: CASSPAGTAYEQYF. The chain uses TRBV5-1 and TRBJ2-7, with 7 nucleotides matching TRBD1. CDR1 is SGHRS and CDR2 is YFSETQ in the germline V gene. Trimming removed 4 bases from V and 4 bases from J; junction bases left unmatched: 8. The CDR3 loop spans 14 amino acids.